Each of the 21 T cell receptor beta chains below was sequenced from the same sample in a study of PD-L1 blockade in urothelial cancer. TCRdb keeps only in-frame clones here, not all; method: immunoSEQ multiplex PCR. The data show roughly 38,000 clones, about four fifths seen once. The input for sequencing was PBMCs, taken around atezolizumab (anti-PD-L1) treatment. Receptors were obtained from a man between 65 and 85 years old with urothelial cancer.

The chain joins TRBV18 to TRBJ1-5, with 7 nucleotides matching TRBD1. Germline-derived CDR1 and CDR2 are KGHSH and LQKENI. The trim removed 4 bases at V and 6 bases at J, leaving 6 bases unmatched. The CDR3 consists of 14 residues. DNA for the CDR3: TGTGCCAGCTCACAAGACAGGGAAAGTCAGCCCCAGCATTTT. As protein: CASSQDRESQPQHF.

DNA of the CDR3: TGTGCCAGCAGCGTAGTGGCCTCCAACACTGAAGCTTTCTTT. Translation gives CASSVVASNTEAFF. The chain uses TRBV9 and TRBJ1-1; no reliable D call. This CDR3 spans 14 amino acids. Trimming cost V 0 bases and J 2 bases, with 8 bases left between them. Germline V gene lookup returns CDR1 SGDLS and CDR2 YYNGEE.

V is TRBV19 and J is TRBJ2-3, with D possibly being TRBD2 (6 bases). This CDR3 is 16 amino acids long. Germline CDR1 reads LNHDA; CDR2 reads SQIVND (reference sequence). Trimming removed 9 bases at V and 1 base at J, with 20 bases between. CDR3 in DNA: TGTGCCAGCACTCGAGCGCGGGGCGCGGGCACAGATACGCAGTATTTT. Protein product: CASTRARGAGTDTQYF.

In DNA, the CDR3 is TGTGCCAGCAGCGTAGAACTAGGTCTGAACACTGAAGCTTTCTTT. It specifies CASSVELGLNTEAFF. The rearrangement joins TRBV9 to TRBJ1-1, with unresolved D. The CDR3 contains 15 residues. The germline V gene has CDR1 SGDLS and CDR2 YYNGEE. The ends were cut back, 0 bases at V and 0 bases at J, with 9 bases in the middle.

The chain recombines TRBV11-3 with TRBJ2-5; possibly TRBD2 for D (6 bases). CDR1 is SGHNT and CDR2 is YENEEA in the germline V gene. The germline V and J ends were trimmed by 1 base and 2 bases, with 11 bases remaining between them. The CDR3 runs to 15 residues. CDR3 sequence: CASSLGRGRQETQYF. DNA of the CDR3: TGTGCCAGCAGCTTAGGTCGGGGGAGACAAGAGACCCAGTACTTC.

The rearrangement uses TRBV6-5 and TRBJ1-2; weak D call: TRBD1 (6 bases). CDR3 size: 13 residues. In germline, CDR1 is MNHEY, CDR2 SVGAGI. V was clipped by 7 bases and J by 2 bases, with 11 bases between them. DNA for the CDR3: TGTGCCAGCACCCGGGACAAAAACTATGGCTACACCTTC. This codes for CASTRDKNYGYTF.

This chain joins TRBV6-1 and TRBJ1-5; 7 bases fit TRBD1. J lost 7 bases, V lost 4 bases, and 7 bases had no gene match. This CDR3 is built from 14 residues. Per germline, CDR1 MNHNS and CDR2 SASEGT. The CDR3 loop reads CASSGGRQGQPQHF. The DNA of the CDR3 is TGTGCCAGCAGTGGGGGACGACAGGGCCAGCCCCAGCATTTT.

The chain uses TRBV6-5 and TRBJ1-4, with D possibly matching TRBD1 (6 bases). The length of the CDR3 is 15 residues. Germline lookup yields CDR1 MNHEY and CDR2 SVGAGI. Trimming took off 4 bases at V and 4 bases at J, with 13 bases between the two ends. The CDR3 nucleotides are TGTGCCAGCAGTTTGGACAGAACCAATAATGAAAAACTGTTTTTT. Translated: CASSLDRTNNEKLFF.

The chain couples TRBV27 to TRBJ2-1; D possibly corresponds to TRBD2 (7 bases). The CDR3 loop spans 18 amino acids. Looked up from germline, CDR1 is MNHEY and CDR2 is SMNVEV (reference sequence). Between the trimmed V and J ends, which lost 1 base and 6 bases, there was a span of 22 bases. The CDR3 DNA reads TGTGCCAGCAGTTTATGGGCTTATTTGGGGGAGGGGGGCAATGAGCAGTTCTTC. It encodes CASSLWAYLGEGGNEQFF.

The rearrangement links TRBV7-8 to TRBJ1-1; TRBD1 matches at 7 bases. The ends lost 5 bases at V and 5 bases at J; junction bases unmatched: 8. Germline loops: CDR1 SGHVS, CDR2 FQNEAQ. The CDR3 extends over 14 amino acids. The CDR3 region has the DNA TGTGCCAGCAGCATGAACAGGGGTAGAACTGAAGCTTTCTTT. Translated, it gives CASSMNRGRTEAFF.

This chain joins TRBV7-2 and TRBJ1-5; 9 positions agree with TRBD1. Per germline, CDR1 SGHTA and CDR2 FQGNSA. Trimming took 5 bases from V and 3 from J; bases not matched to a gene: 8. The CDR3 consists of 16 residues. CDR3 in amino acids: CASSTWGQGYNQPQHF. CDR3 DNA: TGTGCCAGCAGCACTTGGGGACAGGGATACAATCAGCCCCAGCATTTT. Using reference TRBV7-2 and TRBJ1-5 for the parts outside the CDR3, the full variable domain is GAGVSQSPSNKVTEKGKDVELRCDPISGHTALYWYRQSLGQGLEFLIYFQGNSAPDKSGLPSDRFSAERTGGSVSTLTIQRTQQEDSAVYLCASSTWGQGYNQPQHFGDGTRLSIL.

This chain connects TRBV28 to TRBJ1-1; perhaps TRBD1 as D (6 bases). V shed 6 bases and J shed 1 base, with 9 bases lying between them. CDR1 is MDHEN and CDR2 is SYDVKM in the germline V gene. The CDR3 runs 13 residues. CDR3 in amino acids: CASRQQGNTEAFF. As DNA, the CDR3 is TGTGCCAGCAGGCAACAGGGGAACACTGAAGCTTTCTTT.

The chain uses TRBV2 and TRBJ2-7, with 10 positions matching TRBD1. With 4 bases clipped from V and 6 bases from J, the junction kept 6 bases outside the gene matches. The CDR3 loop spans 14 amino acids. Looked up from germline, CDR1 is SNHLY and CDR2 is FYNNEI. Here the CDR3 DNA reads TGTGCCAGCAGTGTGGAGACAGGGGGCGGCGAGCAGTACTTC. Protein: CASSVETGGGEQYF.

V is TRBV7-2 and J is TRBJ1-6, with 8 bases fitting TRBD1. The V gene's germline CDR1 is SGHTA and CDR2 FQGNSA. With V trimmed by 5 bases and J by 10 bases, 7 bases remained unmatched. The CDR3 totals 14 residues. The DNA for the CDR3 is TGTGCCAGCAGCCTAGGGACAGGAGGCTCACCCCTCCACTTT. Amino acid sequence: CASSLGTGGSPLHF.

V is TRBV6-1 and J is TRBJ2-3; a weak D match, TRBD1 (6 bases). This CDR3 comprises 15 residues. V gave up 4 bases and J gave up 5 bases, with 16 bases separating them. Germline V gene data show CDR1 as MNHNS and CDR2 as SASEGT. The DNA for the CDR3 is TGTGCCAGCAGTGTACAGGGATCCCTGGAAGATACGCAGTATTTT. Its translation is CASSVQGSLEDTQYF.

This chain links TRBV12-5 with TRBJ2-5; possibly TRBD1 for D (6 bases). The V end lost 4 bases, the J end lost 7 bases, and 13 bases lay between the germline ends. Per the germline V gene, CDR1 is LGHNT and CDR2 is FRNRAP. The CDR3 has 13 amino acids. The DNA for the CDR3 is TGTGCTAGTGGTTCAGGGACATATGGGACCCAGTACTTC. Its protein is CASGSGTYGTQYF.

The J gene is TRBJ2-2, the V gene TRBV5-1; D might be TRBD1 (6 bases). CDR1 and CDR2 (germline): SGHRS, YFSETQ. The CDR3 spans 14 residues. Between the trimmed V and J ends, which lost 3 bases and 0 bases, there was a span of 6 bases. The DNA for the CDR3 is TGCGCCAGCAGCTCAGGGGCGAACACCGGGGAGCTGTTTTTT. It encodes CASSSGANTGELFF.

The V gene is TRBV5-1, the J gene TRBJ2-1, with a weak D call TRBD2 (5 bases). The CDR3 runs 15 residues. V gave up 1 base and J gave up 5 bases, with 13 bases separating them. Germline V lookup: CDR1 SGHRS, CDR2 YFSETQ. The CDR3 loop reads CASSLYFGGDNEQFF. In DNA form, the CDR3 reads TGCGCCAGCAGCTTGTATTTTGGAGGAGACAATGAGCAGTTCTTC. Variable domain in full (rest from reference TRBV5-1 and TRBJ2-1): KAGVTQTPRYLIKTRGQQVTLSCSPISGHRSVSWYQQTPGQGLQFLFEYFSETQRNKGNFPGRFSGRQFSNSRSEMNVSTLELGDSALYLCASSLYFGGDNEQFFGPGTRLTVL.

The CDR3 nucleotides read TGTGTCAGAAGCTTACCACATCCCCTTTATGGCTACACCTTC. It translates to CVRSLPHPLYGYTF. The chain joins TRBV7-5 to TRBJ1-2; the table's D call of TRBD1 was not tested on the DNA. TRBV7-5 is reported as a pseudogene. This CDR3 is built from 14 residues.

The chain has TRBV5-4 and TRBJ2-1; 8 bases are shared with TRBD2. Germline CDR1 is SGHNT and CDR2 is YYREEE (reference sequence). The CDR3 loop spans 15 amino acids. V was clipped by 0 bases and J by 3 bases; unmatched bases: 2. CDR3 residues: CASSLGRGDYNEQFF. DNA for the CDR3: TGTGCCAGCAGCTTGGGGCGGGGGGACTACAATGAGCAGTTCTTC.

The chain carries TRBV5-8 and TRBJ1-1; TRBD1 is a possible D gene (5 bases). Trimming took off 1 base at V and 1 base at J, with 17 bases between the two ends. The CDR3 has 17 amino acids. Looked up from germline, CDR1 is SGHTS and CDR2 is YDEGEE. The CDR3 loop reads CASSLTRRGIRNTEAFF. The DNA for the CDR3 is TGTGCCAGCAGCTTGACTCGTCGGGGGATTCGGAACACTGAAGCTTTCTTT.